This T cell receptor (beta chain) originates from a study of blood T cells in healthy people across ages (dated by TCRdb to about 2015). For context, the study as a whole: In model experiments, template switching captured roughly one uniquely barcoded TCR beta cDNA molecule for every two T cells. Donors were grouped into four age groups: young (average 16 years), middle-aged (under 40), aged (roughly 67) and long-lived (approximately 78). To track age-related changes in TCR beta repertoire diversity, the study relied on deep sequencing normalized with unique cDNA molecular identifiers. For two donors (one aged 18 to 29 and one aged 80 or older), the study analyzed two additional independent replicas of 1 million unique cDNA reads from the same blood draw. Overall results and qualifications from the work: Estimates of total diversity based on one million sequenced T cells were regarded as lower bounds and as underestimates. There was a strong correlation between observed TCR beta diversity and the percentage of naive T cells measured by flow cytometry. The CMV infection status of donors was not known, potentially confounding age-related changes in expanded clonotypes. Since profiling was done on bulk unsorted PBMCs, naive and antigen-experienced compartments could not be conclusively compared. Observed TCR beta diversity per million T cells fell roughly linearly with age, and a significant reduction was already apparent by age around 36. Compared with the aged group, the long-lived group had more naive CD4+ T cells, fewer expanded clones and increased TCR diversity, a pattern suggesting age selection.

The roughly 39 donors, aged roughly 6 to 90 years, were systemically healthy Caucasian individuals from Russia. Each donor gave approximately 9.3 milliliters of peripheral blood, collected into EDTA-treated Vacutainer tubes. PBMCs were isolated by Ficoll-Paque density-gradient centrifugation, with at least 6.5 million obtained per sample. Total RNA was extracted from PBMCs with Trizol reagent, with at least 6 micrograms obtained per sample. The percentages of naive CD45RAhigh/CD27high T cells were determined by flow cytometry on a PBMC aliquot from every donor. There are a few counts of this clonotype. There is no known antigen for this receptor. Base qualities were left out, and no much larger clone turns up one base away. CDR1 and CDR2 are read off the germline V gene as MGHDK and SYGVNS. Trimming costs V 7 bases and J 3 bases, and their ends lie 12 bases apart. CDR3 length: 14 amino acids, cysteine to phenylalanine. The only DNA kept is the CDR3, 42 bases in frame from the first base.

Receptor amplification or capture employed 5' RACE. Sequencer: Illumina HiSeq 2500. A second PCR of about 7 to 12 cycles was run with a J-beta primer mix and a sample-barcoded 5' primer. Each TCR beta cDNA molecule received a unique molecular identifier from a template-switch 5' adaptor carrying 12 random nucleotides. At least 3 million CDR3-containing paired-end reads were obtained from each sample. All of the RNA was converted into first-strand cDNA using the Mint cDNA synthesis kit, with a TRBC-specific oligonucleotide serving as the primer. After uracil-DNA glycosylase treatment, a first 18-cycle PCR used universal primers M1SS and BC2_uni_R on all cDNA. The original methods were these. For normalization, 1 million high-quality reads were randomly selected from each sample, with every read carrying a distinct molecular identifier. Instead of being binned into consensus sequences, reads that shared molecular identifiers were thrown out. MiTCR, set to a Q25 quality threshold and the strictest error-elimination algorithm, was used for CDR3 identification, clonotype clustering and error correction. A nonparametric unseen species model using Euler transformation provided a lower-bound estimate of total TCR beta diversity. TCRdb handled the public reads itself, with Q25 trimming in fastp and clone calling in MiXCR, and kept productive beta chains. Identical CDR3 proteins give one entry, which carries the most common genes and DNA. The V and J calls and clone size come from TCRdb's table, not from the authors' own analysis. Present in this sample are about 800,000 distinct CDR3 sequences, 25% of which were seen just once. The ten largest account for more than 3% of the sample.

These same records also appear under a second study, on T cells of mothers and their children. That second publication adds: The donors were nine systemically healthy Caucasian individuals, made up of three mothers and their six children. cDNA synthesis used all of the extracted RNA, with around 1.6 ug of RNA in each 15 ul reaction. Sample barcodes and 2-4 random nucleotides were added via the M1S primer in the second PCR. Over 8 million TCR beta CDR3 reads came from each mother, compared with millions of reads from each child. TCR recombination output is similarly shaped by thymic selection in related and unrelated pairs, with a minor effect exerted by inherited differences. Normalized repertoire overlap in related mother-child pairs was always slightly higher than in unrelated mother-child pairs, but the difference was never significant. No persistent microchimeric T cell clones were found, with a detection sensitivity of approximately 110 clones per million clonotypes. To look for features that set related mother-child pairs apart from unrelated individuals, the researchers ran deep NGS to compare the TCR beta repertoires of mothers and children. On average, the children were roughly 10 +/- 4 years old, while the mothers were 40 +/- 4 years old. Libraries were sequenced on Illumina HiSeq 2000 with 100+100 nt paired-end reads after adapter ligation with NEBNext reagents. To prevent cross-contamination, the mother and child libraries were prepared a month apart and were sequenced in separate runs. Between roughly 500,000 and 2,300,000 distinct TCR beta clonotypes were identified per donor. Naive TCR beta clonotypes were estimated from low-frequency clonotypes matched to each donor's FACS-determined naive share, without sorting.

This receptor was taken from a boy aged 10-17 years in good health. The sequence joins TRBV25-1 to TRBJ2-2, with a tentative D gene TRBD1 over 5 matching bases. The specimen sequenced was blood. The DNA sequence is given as TGTGCCAGCATGCCAGGGTATTACACCGGGGAGCTGTTTTTT. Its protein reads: CASMPGYYTGELFF.